The clone carrying this T cell receptor (beta chain) has ten or more counts. The antigen remains unidentified. This record belongs to a study of CD8 T cells in ankylosing spondylitis. This CDR3 comprises 13 residues. The ends were cut back, 5 bases at V and 3 bases at J, with 14 bases in the middle. Per the germline V gene, CDR1 is DFQATT and CDR2 is SNEGSKA (reference sequence). Findings of the study overall: In ankylosing spondylitis blood, a motif of roughly 8 highly homologous TCR beta variants appeared characteristic. The clones that were linked to disease were reported to be significantly enriched in matched synovial fluid samples from ankylosing spondylitis patients. CD8+ disease-linked clones were present at relatively low frequencies in blood. Reports of some motif variants in reactive arthritis synovial fluid and blood predate this one.

5'-RACE, quantitative and with molecular barcodes, yielded the TCR beta libraries. Via MiXCR, TCRdb re-called the 5' RACE reads, giving one row per CDR3 protein. The table has some 840,000 distinct CDR3 sequences, about 11% seen once. This TCR was sampled from a male donor with ankylosing spondylitis. The V call is TRBV20-1, the J call TRBJ2-7; D ambiguous. Sequenced input: blood, either unsorted or a sorted T cell fraction (not recorded which). The chain's CDR3 is CSASPPVNYEQYF. The CDR3 DNA follows: TGCAGTGCTTCTCCCCCGGTAAACTACGAGCAGTACTTC.